Below are 2 T cell receptor beta chains sequenced from a single sample in a study of OX40 agonist ivuxolimab in advanced cancers. Generated by immunoSEQ multiplex PCR, the TCRdb table keeps only in-frame clones and is missing some. The repertoire consists of about 45,000 clones, with roughly 94% occurring once and the leading ten covering more than 9.5%. This material consisted of CD4+ or CD8+ T cells sorted from blood, taken in a trial of the OX40 agonist ivuxolimab. These receptor sequences come from an adult with an advanced solid tumor such as melanoma, head and neck, liver or kidney cancer.

The V and J genes are TRBV5-6 and TRBJ1-1, with D unresolved. The germline CDR1 and CDR2 sequences are SGHDT and YYEEEE. The germline V and J ends were trimmed by 0 bases and 2 bases, with 11 bases remaining between them. The CDR3 length is 15 residues. CDR3 residues: CASSLAARRNTEAFF. CDR3 nucleotide sequence: TGTGCCAGCAGCTTGGCTGCCAGGCGAAACACTGAAGCTTTCTTT. The variable domain in full, with the rest retrieved from reference TRBV5-6 and TRBJ1-1, is DAGVTQSPTHLIKTRGQQVTLRCSPKSGHDTVSWYQQALGQGPQFIFQYYEEEERQRGNFPDRFSGHQFPNYSSELNVNALLLGDSALYLCASSLAARRNTEAFFGQGTRLTVV.

The chain links TRBV13 to TRBJ2-3; the D gene is possibly TRBD1 (6 bases). CDR1 and CDR2 (germline): PRHDT, FYEKMQ (reference sequence). This CDR3 is 16 amino acids long. V lost 6 bases and J lost 0, with 16 bases in between. CDR3 nucleotide sequence: TGTGCCAGCAGTCACGGGACACTTGTGAGCACAGATACGCAGTATTTT. This encodes CASSHGTLVSTDTQYF.